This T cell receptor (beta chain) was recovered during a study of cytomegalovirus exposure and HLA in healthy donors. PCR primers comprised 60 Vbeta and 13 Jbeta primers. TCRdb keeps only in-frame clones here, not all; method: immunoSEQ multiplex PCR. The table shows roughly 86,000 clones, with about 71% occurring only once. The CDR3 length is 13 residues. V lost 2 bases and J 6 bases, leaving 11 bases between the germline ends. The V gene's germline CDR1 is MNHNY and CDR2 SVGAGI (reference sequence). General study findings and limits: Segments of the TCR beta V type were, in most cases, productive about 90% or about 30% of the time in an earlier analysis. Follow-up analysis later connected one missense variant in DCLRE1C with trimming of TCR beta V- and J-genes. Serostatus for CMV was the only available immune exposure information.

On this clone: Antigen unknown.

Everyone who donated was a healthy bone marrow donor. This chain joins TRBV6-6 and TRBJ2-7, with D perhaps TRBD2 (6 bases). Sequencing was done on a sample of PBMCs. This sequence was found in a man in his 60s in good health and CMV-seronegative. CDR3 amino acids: CASSYGGSGEQYF. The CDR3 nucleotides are TGTGCCAGCAGTTACGGGGGGTCTGGCGAGCAGTACTTC.